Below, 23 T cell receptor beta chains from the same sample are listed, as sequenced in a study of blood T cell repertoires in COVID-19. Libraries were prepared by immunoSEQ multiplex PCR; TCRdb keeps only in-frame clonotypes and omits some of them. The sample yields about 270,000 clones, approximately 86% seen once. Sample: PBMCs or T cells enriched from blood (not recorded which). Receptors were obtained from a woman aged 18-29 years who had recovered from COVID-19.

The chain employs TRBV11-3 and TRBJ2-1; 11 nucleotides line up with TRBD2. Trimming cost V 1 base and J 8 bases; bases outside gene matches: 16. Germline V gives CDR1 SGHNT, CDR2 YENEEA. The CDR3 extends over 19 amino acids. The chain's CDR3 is CASSLAAVFTSGGRDEQFF. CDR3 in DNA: TGTGCCAGCAGCTTAGCCGCCGTGTTTACTAGCGGGGGACGCGATGAGCAGTTCTTC. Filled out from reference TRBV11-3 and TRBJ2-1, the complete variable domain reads EAGVVQSPRYKIIEKKQPVAFWCNPISGHNTLYWYLQNLGQGPELLIRYENEEAVDDSQLPKDRFSAERLKGVDSTLKIQPAELGDSAVYLCASSLAAVFTSGGRDEQFFGPGTRLTVL.

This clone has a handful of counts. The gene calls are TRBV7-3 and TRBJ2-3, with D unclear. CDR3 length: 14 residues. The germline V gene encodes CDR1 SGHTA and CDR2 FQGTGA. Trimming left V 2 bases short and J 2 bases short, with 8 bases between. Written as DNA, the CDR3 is TGTGCCAGCAGCTTAGAGGCCAACACAGATACGCAGTATTTT. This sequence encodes CASSLEANTDTQYF. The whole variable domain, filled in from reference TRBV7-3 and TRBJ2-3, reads GAGVSQTPSNKVTEKGKYVELRCDPISGHTALYWYRQSLGQGPEFLIYFQGTGAADDSGLPNDRFFAVRPEGSVSTLKIQRTERGDSAVYLCASSLEANTDTQYFGPGTRLTVL.

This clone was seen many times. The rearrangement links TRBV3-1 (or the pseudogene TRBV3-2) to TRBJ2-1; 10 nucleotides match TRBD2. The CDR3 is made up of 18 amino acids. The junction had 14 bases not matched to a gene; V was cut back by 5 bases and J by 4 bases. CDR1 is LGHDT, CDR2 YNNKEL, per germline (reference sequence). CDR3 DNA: TGTGCCAGCAGCGAAAAGGGGCAGCGGGGGGGAAATTACAATGAGCAGTTCTTC. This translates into CASSEKGQRGGNYNEQFF.

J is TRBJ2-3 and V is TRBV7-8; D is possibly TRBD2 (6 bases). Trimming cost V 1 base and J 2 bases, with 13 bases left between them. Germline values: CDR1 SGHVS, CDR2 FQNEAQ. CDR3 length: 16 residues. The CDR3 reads CASSLVSGGPTDTQYF. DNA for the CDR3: TGTGCCAGCAGCTTAGTATCCGGGGGTCCCACAGATACGCAGTATTTT.

The chain's CDR3 is CSARNRIGYTF. CDR3 bases: TGCAGTGCTAGAAACAGAATTGGCTACACCTTC. The chain combines TRBV20-1 with TRBJ1-2; D gene ambiguous. The CDR3 runs 11 residues. V was clipped by 2 bases and J by 7 bases, with 8 bases between them. Germline values: CDR1 DFQATT, CDR2 SNEGSKA (reference sequence).

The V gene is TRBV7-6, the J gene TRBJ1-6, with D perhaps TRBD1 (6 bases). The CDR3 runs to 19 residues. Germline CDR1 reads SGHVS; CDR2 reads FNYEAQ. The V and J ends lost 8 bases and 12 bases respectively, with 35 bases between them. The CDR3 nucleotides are TGTGCCAGCCCATTTTGGCGGGTCAGGGGCAGGAAGAAAGGATTACCCCTCCACTTT. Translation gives CASPFWRVRGRKKGLPLHF.

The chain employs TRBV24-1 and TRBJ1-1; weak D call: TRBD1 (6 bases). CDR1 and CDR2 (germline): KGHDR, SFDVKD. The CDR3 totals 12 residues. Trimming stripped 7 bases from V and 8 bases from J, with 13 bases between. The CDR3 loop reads CATRNRDHEAFF. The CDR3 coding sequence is TGTGCCACCAGAAACAGGGACCACGAAGCTTTCTTT.

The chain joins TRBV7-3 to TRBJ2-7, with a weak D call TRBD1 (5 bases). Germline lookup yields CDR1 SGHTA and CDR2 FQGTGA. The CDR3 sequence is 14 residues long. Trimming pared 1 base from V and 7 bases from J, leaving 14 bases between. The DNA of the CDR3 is TGTGCCAGCAGCTTAATGTCAAGGCAGGGTGAGCAGTACTTC. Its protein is CASSLMSRQGEQYF.

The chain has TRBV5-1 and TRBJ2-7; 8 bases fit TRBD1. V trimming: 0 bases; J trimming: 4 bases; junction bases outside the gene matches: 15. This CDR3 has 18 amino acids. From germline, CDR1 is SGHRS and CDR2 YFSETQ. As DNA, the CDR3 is TGCGCCAGCAGCTTGGAAGGCAGGGGGCTCCAAATAGCATACGAGCAGTACTTC. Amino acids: CASSLEGRGLQIAYEQYF.

CDR3 bases: TGTGCCAGCAGCTTAGGACAGGGAGTGTTTTCTGGGGCCAACGTCCTGACTTTC. Amino acid sequence: CASSLGQGVFSGANVLTF. The chain couples TRBV5-4 to TRBJ2-6, with TRBD1 matching 8 bases. This CDR3 region has 18 residues. From germline, CDR1 is SGHNT and CDR2 YYREEE (reference sequence). Trimming cost V 2 bases and J 1 base; bases outside gene matches: 8. The full variable domain, completed using reference TRBV5-4 and TRBJ2-6, is ETGVTQSPTHLIKTRGQQVTLRCSSQSGHNTVSWYQQALGQGPQFIFQYYREEENGRGNFPPRFSGLQFPNYSSELNVNALELDDSALYLCASSLGQGVFSGANVLTFGAGSRLTVL.

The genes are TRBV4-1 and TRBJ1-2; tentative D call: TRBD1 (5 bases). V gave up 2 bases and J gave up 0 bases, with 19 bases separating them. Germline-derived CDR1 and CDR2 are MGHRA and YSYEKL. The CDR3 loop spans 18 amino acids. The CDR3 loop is CASSQSGGGNGTNYGYTF. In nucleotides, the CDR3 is TGCGCCAGCAGCCAATCCGGCGGGGGTAATGGTACTAACTATGGCTACACCTTC.

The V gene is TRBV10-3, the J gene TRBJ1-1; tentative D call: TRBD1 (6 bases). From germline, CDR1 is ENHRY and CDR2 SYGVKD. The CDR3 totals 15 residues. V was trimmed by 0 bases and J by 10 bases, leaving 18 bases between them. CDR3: CAISESQGRISTAFF. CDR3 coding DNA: TGTGCCATCAGTGAGTCGCAGGGGCGGATAAGTACAGCTTTCTTT.

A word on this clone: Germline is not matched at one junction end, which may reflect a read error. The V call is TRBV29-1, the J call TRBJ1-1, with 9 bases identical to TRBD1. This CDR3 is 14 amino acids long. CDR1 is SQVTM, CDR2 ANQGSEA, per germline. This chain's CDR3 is CSVEERTGETGAFF. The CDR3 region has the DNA TGCAGCGTTGAAGAGCGGACAGGGGAGACTGGAGCTTTCTTT. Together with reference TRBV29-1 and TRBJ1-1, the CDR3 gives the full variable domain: SAVISQKPSRDICQRGTSLTIQCQVDSQVTMMFWYRQQPGQSLTLIATANQGSEATYESGFVIDKFPISRPNLTFSTLTVSNMSPEDSSIYLCSVEERTGETGAFFGQGTRLTVV.

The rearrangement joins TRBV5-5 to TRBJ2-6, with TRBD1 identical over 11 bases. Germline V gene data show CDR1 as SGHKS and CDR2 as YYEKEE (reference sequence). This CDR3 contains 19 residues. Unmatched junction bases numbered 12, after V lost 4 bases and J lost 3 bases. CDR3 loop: CASSLTGTGGVYGANVLTF. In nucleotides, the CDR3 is TGTGCCAGCAGCCTGACGGGGACAGGGGGTGTTTATGGGGCCAACGTCCTGACTTTC.

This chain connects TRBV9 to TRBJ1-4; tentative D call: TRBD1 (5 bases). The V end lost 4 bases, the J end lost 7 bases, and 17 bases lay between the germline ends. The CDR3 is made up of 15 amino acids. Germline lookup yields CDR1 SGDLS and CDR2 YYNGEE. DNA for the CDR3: TGTGCCAGCAGCCCCGGGGGGGGGTTGTTTGAAAAACTGTTTTTT. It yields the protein CASSPGGGLFEKLFF.

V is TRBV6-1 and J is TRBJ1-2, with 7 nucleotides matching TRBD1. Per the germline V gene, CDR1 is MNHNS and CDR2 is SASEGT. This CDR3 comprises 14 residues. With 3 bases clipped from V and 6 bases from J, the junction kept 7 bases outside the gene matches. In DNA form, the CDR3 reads TGTGCCAGCAGTGAGGGAAGACAGGGCCATGGCTACACCTTC. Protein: CASSEGRQGHGYTF.

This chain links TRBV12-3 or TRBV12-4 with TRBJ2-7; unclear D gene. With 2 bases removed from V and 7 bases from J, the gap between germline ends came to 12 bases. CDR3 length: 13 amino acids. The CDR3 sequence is CASSLFPVGEQYF. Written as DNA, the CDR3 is TGTGCCAGCAGTTTATTCCCCGTCGGGGAGCAGTACTTC.

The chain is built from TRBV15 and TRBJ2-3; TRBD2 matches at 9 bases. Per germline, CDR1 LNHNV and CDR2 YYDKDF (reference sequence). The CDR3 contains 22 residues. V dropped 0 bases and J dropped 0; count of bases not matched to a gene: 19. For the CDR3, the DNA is TGTGCCACCAGCAGAGATCCGGTGGAGCGGGGGGCGGACCTAAGAAGCACAGATACGCAGTATTTT. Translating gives CATSRDPVERGADLRSTDTQYF.

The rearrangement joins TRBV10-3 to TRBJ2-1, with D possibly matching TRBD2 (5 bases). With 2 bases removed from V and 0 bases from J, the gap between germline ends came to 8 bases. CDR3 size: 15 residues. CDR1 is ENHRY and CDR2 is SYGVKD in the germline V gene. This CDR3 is CAISETEDSYNEQFF. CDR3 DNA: TGTGCCATCAGTGAGACGGAGGACTCCTACAATGAGCAGTTCTTC.

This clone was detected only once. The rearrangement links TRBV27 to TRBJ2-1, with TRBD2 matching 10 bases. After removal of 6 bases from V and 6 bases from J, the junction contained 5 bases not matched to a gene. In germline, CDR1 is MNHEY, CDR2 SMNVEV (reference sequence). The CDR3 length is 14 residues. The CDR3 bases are TGTGCCAGCAGGATCAGCGGGAGGGGCAATGAGCAGTTCTTC. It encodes CASRISGRGNEQFF.

The CDR3 DNA is TGTGCCAGCAGCATCGGGGATGAGCAGTTCTTC. Residues: CASSIGDEQFF. This chain uses TRBV7-8 with TRBJ2-1; tentatively, D is TRBD2 (5 bases). The CDR3 length is 11 residues. Trimming shortened V by 5 bases and J by 8 bases, and 7 bases separated the two germline ends. Germline V lookup: CDR1 SGHVS, CDR2 FQNEAQ.

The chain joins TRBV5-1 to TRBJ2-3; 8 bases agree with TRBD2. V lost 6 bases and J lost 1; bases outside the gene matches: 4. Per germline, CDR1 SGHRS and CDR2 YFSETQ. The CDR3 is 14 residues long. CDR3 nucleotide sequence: TGCGCCAGCATCGCGGGAGGAGGCACAGATACGCAGTATTTT. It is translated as CASIAGGGTDTQYF.

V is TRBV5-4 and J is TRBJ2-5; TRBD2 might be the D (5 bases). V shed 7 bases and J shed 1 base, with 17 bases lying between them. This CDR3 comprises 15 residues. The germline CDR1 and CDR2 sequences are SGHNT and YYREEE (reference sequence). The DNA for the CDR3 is TGTGCCAGCGGCAACCAACCTAGCAGCCAAGAGACCCAGTACTTC. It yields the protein CASGNQPSSQETQYF.